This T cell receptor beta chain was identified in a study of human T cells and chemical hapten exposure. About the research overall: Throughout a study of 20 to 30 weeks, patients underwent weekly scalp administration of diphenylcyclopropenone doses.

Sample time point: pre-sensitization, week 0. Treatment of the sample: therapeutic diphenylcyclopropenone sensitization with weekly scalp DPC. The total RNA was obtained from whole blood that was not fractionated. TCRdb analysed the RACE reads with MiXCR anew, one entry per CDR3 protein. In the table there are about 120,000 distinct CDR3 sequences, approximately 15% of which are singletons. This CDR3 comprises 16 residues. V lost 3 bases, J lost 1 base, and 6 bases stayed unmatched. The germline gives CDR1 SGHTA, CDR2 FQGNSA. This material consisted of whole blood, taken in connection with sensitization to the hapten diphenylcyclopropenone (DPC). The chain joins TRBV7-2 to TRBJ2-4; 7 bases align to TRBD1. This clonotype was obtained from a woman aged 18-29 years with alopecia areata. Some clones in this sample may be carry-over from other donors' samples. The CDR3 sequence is CASSFRQGIAKNIQYF. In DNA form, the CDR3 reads TGTGCCAGCAGCTTTCGACAGGGAATCGCCAAAAACATTCAGTACTTC. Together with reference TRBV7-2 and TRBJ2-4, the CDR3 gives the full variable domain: GAGVSQSPSNKVTEKGKDVELRCDPISGHTALYWYRQSLGQGLEFLIYFQGNSAPDKSGLPSDRFSAERTGGSVSTLTIQRTQQEDSAVYLCASSFRQGIAKNIQYFGAGTRLSVL.